The rows below give T cell receptor beta chains drawn from one sample of a study of regulatory dendritic cells for organ transplantation. TCRdb keeps only in-frame clones here, not all; method: immunoSEQ multiplex PCR. The sample has under 45,000 clones, 85% to 90% seen once. Sequenced input: naive CD4+ T cells from blood. The receptor source for this set is a human donor in good health. The CDR3 runs from the conserved cysteine through the conserved F or W. D genes are given only for firm matches. Some rows have no size entry. The others give once, few or many, or a class for an expanded clone.

CDR3	DNA	size	D	V	J
CASSLFLGLKNEQYF	TGTGCCAGCAGCTTATTCTTAGGGCTGAAGAACGAGCAGTACTTC	NA	NA	TRBV11-2	TRBJ2-7
CASSLRERNIQYF	TGTGCCAGTAGCCTCCGGGAACGAAACATTCAGTACTTC	NA	NA	TRBV19	TRBJ2-4
CASSLLGTGGETQYF	TGTGCCAGTAGTCTTCTCGGGACAGGTGGGGAGACCCAGTACTTC	NA	TRBD1	TRBV19	TRBJ2-5
CASRSGGFVNYGYTF	TGTGCCAGCAGATCGGGGGGGTTTGTTAACTATGGCTACACCTTC	NA	NA	TRBV28	TRBJ1-2
CASSEGRQGYEQYF	TGTGCCAGCAGTGAAGGTAGACAGGGCTACGAGCAGTACTTC	NA	TRBD1	TRBV6-1	TRBJ2-7
CASSPVSAAGGTEAFF	TGTGCCAGCTCACCAGTATCGGCAGCTGGGGGCACTGAAGCTTTCTTT	NA	NA	TRBV18	TRBJ1-1
CASSYSGRARYEQYF	TGTGCCAGCAGTTACAGCGGGAGGGCCCGTTACGAGCAGTACTTC	NA	TRBD2	TRBV6-5	TRBJ2-7
CASSQTLLGGETQYF	TGCGCCAGCAGCCAAACACTCTTGGGAGGGGAGACCCAGTACTTC	NA	TRBD2	TRBV4-1	TRBJ2-5
CASSDAGKEFF	TGCGCCAGCAGTGATGCCGGGAAGGAGTTCTTC	NA	NA	TRBV10-1	TRBJ2-1
CASSPSPRWRGHEQYF	TGTGCCAGCAGCCCATCCCCACGGTGGAGGGGGCACGAGCAGTACTTC	NA	NA	TRBV5-5	TRBJ2-7
CASSLTGSGARAFF	TGTGCCAGCAGCTTAACGGGTTCGGGAGCTCGAGCTTTCTTT	few	NA	TRBV7-3	TRBJ1-1
CAWSWSRAEQFF	TGTGCCTGGAGCTGGAGCAGGGCTGAGCAGTTCTTC	NA	NA	TRBV30	TRBJ2-1
CASTYIPGQGGGYTF	TGTGCCAGCACCTATATTCCGGGACAGGGAGGGGGCTACACCTTC	NA	TRBD1	TRBV5-6	TRBJ1-2
CASSLPGTDNEQFF	TGTGCCAGCAGCCTCCCCGGGACTGACAATGAGCAGTTCTTC	NA	NA	TRBV11-3	TRBJ2-1
CAISESGRPNTEAFF	TGTGCCATCAGTGAGTCGGGACGGCCGAACACTGAAGCTTTCTTT	NA	NA	TRBV10-3	TRBJ1-1
CASRYQSGPGPRQFF	TGTGCCAGCAGATACCAGAGTGGGCCGGGCCCAAGGCAGTTCTTC	NA	NA	TRBV11-3	TRBJ2-1
CASSVSRGRSYEQYF	TGTGCCAGCAGCGTCTCGAGGGGGCGATCCTACGAGCAGTACTTC	NA	TRBD1	TRBV9	TRBJ2-7
CASSSKGGVSTEAFF	TGTGCCAGCAGTTCGAAAGGGGGTGTGAGCACTGAAGCTTTCTTT	NA	NA	TRBV6-6	TRBJ1-1
CASSLNGLRARIYGYTF	TGTGCCAGCAGCTTGAACGGGCTCCGGGCTAGGATCTATGGCTACACCTTC	NA	NA	TRBV5-6	TRBJ1-2
CASSYAGKLNQPQHF	TGTGCCAGCAGTTACGCTGGGAAGCTCAATCAGCCCCAGCATTTT	NA	NA	TRBV6-6	TRBJ1-5
CASSAGLGIGYEQYF	TGTGCCAGCAGTGCAGGTTTAGGGATAGGGTACGAGCAGTACTTC	NA	NA	TRBV25-1	TRBJ2-7
CASSQNSYTYNEQFF	TGCGCCAGCAGCCAAAACAGCTATACCTACAATGAGCAGTTCTTC	NA	NA	TRBV4-1	TRBJ2-1
CASSPWEWSFNEQFF	TGTGCCAGCAGCCCCTGGGAGTGGTCTTTCAATGAGCAGTTCTTC	NA	NA	TRBV9	TRBJ2-1
CASSYTSGALSYGYTF	TGTGCCAGCAGTTATACTTCGGGGGCGCTTAGCTATGGCTACACCTTC	NA	NA	TRBV6-5	TRBJ1-2
CASSQDGRSETQYF	TGCGCCAGCAGCCAAGATGGCAGGTCGGAGACCCAGTACTTC	few	NA	TRBV4-3	TRBJ2-5
CASSLVGGSPTDTQYF	TGTGCCAGCAGCTTAGTTGGCGGGAGCCCCACAGATACGCAGTATTTT	NA	TRBD2	TRBV7-9	TRBJ2-3
CASKLAGFPTDTQYF	TGTGCCAGTAAACTAGCGGGTTTCCCCACAGATACGCAGTATTTT	NA	TRBD2	TRBV19	TRBJ2-3
CASSSPGQGYEQYF	TGTGCCAGCAGCTCCCCGGGACAGGGCTACGAGCAGTACTTC	once	TRBD1	TRBV11-2	TRBJ2-7
CASSPGQGEFEEQYF	TGTGCCAGCTCCCCAGGACAGGGGGAATTTGAAGAGCAGTACTTC	NA	TRBD1	TRBV18	TRBJ2-7
CASSLDYEQYF	TGTGCCAGCAGCTTGGACTACGAGCAGTACTTC	NA	NA	TRBV5-6	TRBJ2-7
CASSSAGTDTQYF	TGTGCCAGCAGCTCAGCCGGTACAGATACGCAGTATTTT	NA	NA	TRBV7-6	TRBJ2-3
CASSSPDRQETQYF	TGTGCCAGCAGCTCCCCGGACAGACAAGAGACCCAGTACTTC	NA	NA	TRBV5-4	TRBJ2-5